This passage covers 3 T cell receptor beta chains from one sample sequenced in a study of technical replicates of blood from several donors. Clones were read by immunoSEQ multiplex PCR, and TCRdb kept only the in-frame ones, dropping some. The sample has 75,000 to 100,000 clones, 85% to 95% seen once. Source material: T cells isolated from PBMCs. The source is a human donor in good health.

The rearrangement joins TRBV11-3 to TRBJ2-1, with 9 bases identical to TRBD2. Trimming took 9 bases from V and 0 from J; bases not matched to a gene: 6. There are 15 residues in the CDR3. CDR1 and CDR2 from the germline V gene are SGHNT and YENEEA. For the CDR3, the DNA is TGTGCCAGTGGAGCGGGAGGAAGCTCCTACAATGAGCAGTTCTTC. Its translation is CASGAGGSSYNEQFF.

This chain links TRBV30 with TRBJ1-2; the D gene is possibly TRBD1 (6 bases). Germline lookup yields CDR1 GTSNPN and CDR2 SVGIG (reference sequence). The CDR3 is 14 amino acids. With 2 bases removed from V and 2 bases from J, the gap between germline ends came to 12 bases. In nucleotides, the CDR3 is TGTGCCTGGAGTAAAGGGGGTCAGAACTATGGCTACACCTTC. It translates to CAWSKGGQNYGYTF. The whole variable domain, remainder taken from reference TRBV30 and TRBJ1-2, is SQTIHQWPATLVQPVGSPLSLECTVEGTSNPNLYWYRQAAGRGLQLLFYSVGIGQISSEVPQNLSASRPQDRQFILSSKKLLLSDSGFYLCAWSKGGQNYGYTFGSGTRLTVV.

CDR3 residues: CASSLEGLQQFF. CDR3 DNA: TGTGCCAGCAGCTTAGAGGGACTGCAGCAGTTCTTC. The rearrangement links TRBV7-9 to TRBJ2-1; TRBD2 is a possible D gene (6 bases). CDR3 size: 12 residues. V was trimmed by 1 base and J by 11 bases, leaving 9 bases between them. Germline V gene sequence: CDR1 SEHNR, CDR2 FQNEAQ (reference sequence).